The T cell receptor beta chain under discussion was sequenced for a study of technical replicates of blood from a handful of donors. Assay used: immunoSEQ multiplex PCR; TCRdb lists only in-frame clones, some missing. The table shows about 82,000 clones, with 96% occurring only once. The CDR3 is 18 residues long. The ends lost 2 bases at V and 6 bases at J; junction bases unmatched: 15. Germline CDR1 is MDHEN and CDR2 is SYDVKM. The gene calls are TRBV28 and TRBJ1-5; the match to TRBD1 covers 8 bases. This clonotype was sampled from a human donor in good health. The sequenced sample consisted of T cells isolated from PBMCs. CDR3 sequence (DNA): TGTGCCAGCAGTTTAAGTTCAGGGGGCCGGGCCTCTCTTCAGCCCCAGCATTTT. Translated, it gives CASSLSSGGRASLQPQHF.